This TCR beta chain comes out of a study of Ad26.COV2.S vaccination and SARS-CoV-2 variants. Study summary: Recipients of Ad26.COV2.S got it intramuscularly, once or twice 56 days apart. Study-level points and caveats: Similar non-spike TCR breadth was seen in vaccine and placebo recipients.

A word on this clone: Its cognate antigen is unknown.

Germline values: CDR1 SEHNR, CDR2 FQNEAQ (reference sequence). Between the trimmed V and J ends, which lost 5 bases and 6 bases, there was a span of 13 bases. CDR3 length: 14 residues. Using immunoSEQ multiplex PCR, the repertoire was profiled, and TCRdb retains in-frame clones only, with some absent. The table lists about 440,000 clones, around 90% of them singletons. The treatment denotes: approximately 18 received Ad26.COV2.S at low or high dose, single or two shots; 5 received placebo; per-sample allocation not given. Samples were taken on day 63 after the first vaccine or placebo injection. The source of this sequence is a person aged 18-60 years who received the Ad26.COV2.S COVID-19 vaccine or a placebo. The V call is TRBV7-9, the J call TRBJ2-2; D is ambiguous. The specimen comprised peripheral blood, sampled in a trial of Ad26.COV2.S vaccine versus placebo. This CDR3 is CASSPNGVPGELFF. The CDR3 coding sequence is TGTGCCAGCAGCCCCAATGGGGTTCCCGGGGAGCTGTTTTTT.